The 8 T cell receptor beta chains in this list originate from one sample, sequenced in a study of blood T cell repertoires in COVID-19. The protocol was immunoSEQ multiplex PCR, while the TCRdb copy is restricted to in-frame clones and leaves out a portion. The data contain 200,000 to 250,000 clones, around four fifths of them seen just once; the ten biggest clones take up 5.1%. Sequenced: peripheral blood. The receptors come from an older woman who had recovered from COVID-19.

The rearrangement joins TRBV9 to TRBJ2-1, with 11 positions matching TRBD2. The germline V gene encodes CDR1 SGDLS and CDR2 YYNGEE. The CDR3 totals 16 residues. Trimming took 4 bases from V and 2 from J; bases not matched to a gene: 5. CDR3 protein: CASSFRTSGPYNEQFF. CDR3 nucleotide sequence: TGTGCCAGCAGCTTCCGGACTAGCGGGCCCTACAATGAGCAGTTCTTC. The full variable domain, in which reference TRBV9 and TRBJ2-1 provide the parts outside the CDR3, is DSGVTQTPKHLITATGQRVTLRCSPRSGDLSVYWYQQSLDQGLQFLIQYYNGEERAKGNILERFSAQQFPDLHSELNLSSLELGDSALYFCASSFRTSGPYNEQFFGPGTRLTVL.

This chain joins TRBV7-2 and TRBJ2-5; D possibly corresponds to TRBD2 (5 bases). Germline V gives CDR1 SGHTA, CDR2 FQGNSA. The CDR3 length is 12 residues. V was pared by 5 bases and J by 5 bases, with 9 bases between. For the CDR3, the DNA is TGTGCCAGCAGCCCGGGGTGGGAGACCCAGTACTTC. As protein: CASSPGWETQYF.

The chain joins TRBV29-1 to TRBJ1-2; D is unresolved. Germline CDR1 reads SQVTM; CDR2 reads ANQGSEA. V was clipped by 1 base and J by 2 bases, with 11 bases between them. The CDR3 loop spans 14 amino acids. CDR3 loop: CSVEGADNNYGYTF. In DNA, the CDR3 is TGCAGCGTTGAAGGGGCAGACAACAACTATGGCTACACCTTC.

This chain joins TRBV15 and TRBJ2-7; 7 nucleotides match TRBD2. Germline V lookup: CDR1 LNHNV, CDR2 YYDKDF (reference sequence). Losses at the gene ends were 0 bases for V and 3 bases for J; bases not matched to a gene: 8. The length of the CDR3 is 16 residues. In DNA form, the CDR3 reads TGTGCCACCAGCAGAGATGTGGGGGGGATGGACTACGAGCAGTACTTC. Its protein is CATSRDVGGMDYEQYF.

The chain has TRBV5-1 and TRBJ1-2, with D possibly matching TRBD1 (6 bases). The germline V gene has CDR1 SGHRS and CDR2 YFSETQ. Trimming stripped 2 bases from V and 0 bases from J, with 8 bases between. The CDR3 is made up of 14 amino acids. CDR3 loop: CASSLQGSNYGYTF. The DNA for the CDR3 is TGCGCCAGCAGCTTACAGGGTTCTAACTATGGCTACACCTTC.

CDR3 region: CASSGPTGGTEAFF. DNA for the CDR3: TGTGCCAGCAGCGGACCAACAGGGGGGACTGAAGCTTTCTTT. The chain is built from TRBV9 and TRBJ1-1; 8 bases fit TRBD1. V lost 3 bases, J lost 5 bases, and 6 bases stayed unmatched. The germline V gene encodes CDR1 SGDLS and CDR2 YYNGEE. CDR3 size: 14 residues.

V is TRBV7-6 and J is TRBJ2-2; D possibly corresponds to TRBD1 (6 bases). V was pared by 1 base and J by 5 bases, with 14 bases between. The germline V gene encodes CDR1 SGHVS and CDR2 FNYEAQ. The CDR3 has 16 amino acids. The CDR3 nucleotides are TGTGCCAGCAGCTTAGAAGTTGTGGGGGCAACCGGGGAGCTGTTTTTT. Its protein is CASSLEVVGATGELFF.

As for this clone: At one end, the junction sequence differs from germline, possibly due to a read error. The rearrangement joins TRBV7-7 to TRBJ2-1, with D uncertain. CDR1 is SSHAT, CDR2 FNYEAQ, per germline (reference sequence). This CDR3 is built from 15 residues. CDR3 residues: CASSLDSSSYNEQFF. The CDR3 nucleotides are TGTGCTAGCAGCCTTGATAGCAGCTCCTACAATGAGCAGTTCTTC. Complete variable domain (other parts from reference TRBV7-7 and TRBJ2-1): GAGVSQSPRYKVTKRGQDVTLRCDPISSHATLYWYQQALGQGPEFLTYFNYEAQPDKSGLPSDRFSAERPEGSISTLTIQRTEQRDSAMYRCASSLDSSSYNEQFFGPGTRLTVL.